Listed here is a single TCR beta chain. The target antigen is unknown. The sample originates from a study of cytomegalovirus exposure and HLA in healthy donors. Points from the study as a whole: Within a later analysis, the majority of CMV-associated TCR beta chains appeared HLA-restricted. In an earlier analysis, productive rearrangement rates for most beta V segments clustered near 87% or 30%. A later analysis appeared to link common viral pathogens to several of the most significant clusters. Approximately 160 TCR beta chains were listed as cytomegalovirus-associated.

The PCR contained 60 Vbeta and 13 Jbeta primers. Only in-frame clones appear in the TCRdb table, and some are missing; sequencing was by immunoSEQ multiplex PCR. Among tens of thousands of clones listed, approximately 60% were seen once. CDR1 MNHEY and CDR2 SMNVEV come from the germline V gene (reference sequence). Trimming shortened V by 8 bases and J by 1 base, and 15 bases separated the two germline ends. The CDR3 extends over 14 amino acids. The clonotype comes from a male donor in good health and CMV-seropositive. Sample: PBMCs. The chain recombines TRBV27 with TRBJ2-7; maybe TRBD2 (5 bases). This chain's CDR3 is CASSIGPGSYEQYF. CDR3 nucleotide sequence: TGTGCCAGCTCCATTGGCCCGGGGTCCTACGAGCAGTACTTC.